The rows below give T cell receptor beta chains drawn from one sample of a study of T cells after yellow fever vaccination. Each CDR3 protein gets one entry after TCRdb re-called the 5' RACE reads with MiXCR. Found here are 150,000 or so distinct CDR3 sequences, approximately 10% of them singletons; the top ten hold about a third. Sequences were derived from CD8+ T cells sorted from PBMCs, sampled 45 days after the yellow fever booster vaccination. The receptors were sampled from a man aged 18 to 35 who received the YFV17D yellow fever vaccine. CDR3s leave out the opening cysteine and the closing phenylalanine or tryptophan. The D gene is left open where the match is weak. Only part of the rows carry a size: once, few, many, or a class if the clone is expanded.

j_gene	abundance	d_gene	v_gene	CDR3aa
TRBJ2-1	many	-	TRBV4-3	ASSQDTYMIGYNEQF
TRBJ2-3	-	TRBD2	TRBV6-4	ASSDETSGPINSTDTQY
TRBJ2-2	few	-	TRBV12-3/TRBV12-4	AIRATGELF
TRBJ2-1	-	-	TRBV5-6	ASSLGGPGEQF
TRBJ1-2	-	-	TRBV7-9	ASSPLGVGGYT
TRBJ2-1	many	-	TRBV5-1	ASPDPGGFNEQF
TRBJ2-7	few	-	TRBV25-1	ASSEPVVVGSSYEQY
TRBJ1-1	few	-	TRBV6-2/TRBV6-3	ASSYGNRVL
TRBJ2-7	few	-	TRBV14	ASSQSGFNYEQY
TRBJ2-3	few	-	TRBV20-1	SAERGGDTQY
TRBJ1-1	few	-	TRBV11-2	ASSLTGKGNTEAF
TRBJ2-2	large	-	TRBV7-8	ASSAVANTGELF
TRBJ2-5	few	-	TRBV6-4	ASSEYEGRQETQY
TRBJ1-2	-	TRBD1	TRBV6-6	ASSRDSYGYT
TRBJ2-1	few	TRBD1	TRBV29-1	SVEPLDRGSEQF
TRBJ2-1	-	TRBD2	TRBV10-3	AISESGEGPQPKF
TRBJ2-2	-	TRBD1	TRBV11-3	ASSSRGTGELF
TRBJ2-4	-	-	TRBV12-3/TRBV12-4	ASSFGAPNIQY
TRBJ2-5	-	-	TRBV3-1	ASSQSRGWETQY
TRBJ1-1	-	TRBD1	TRBV10-3	ASLRDSLNTEAF
TRBJ1-6	-	-	TRBV9	ASSALGSPLH
TRBJ2-2	many	-	TRBV7-8	ASSLGSGVNTGELF
TRBJ2-5	-	-	TRBV9	ASSAREETQY
TRBJ1-2	few	-	TRBV27	ASSLSRGIGSYGYT
TRBJ2-2	few	TRBD2	TRBV27	ASRPRGAGGNPGELF
TRBJ2-3	few	-	TRBV7-9	ASSFYSPDTDTQY
TRBJ2-3	few	-	TRBV5-1	ASSLEPSTDTQY
TRBJ2-2	-	-	TRBV7-9	ASSLIPRQDTGELF
TRBJ2-1	-	TRBD1	TRBV12-3/TRBV12-4	ASSPGQGANEQF
TRBJ2-7	-	-	TRBV6-6	ASSYSLARAYEQY
TRBJ1-4	few	-	TRBV11-2	ASSWTGANEKLF
TRBJ1-5	few	-	TRBV7-9	ASSRGNQPQH
TRBJ2-3	few	-	TRBV6-5	ASGAGGTDTQY
TRBJ2-5	-	TRBD2	TRBV10-2	ASSVPPSGGLQETQY
TRBJ2-3	few	-	TRBV6-1	ASSDLADYDTQY
TRBJ2-3	-	-	TRBV6-1	ASSEGTTNTDTQY
TRBJ1-1	-	-	TRBV4-1	ASSQGAEAF
TRBJ2-1	many	TRBD2	TRBV5-1	ASSSRLAGEDEQF
TRBJ1-3	-	-	TRBV7-9	ASSLFGNTIY
TRBJ1-5	few	TRBD1	TRBV27	ASGPPPGTAFPQPQH
TRBJ2-6	many	-	TRBV6-5	ASKYQFSGANVLT
TRBJ2-2	-	-	TRBV12-3/TRBV12-4	ASRPSGLMNTGELF
TRBJ1-5	-	TRBD1	TRBV7-2	ASSLDLRDRDYLSNQPQH
TRBJ2-4	-	-	TRBV19	ASSGKASWAKNIQY
TRBJ1-1	-	-	TRBV9	ASSRSGENTEAF
TRBJ2-2	-	TRBD2	TRBV19	ASRWAGANTGELF
TRBJ1-2	-	-	TRBV29-1	SVLLANQNGYT
TRBJ2-1	-	TRBD2	TRBV7-2	ASSLVLAGARNEQL
TRBJ1-1	few	TRBD1	TRBV27	ASSFRTGGRVGTEAF
TRBJ2-5	many	-	TRBV15	ATSSLGGETQY
TRBJ1-1	few	-	TRBV4-3	ASSQRVEMNTEAF
TRBJ2-3	-	TRBD2	TRBV5-1	ASSLPTSGTSTDTQY
TRBJ2-7	few	TRBD2	TRBV6-5	ASRVGLADYEQY
TRBJ2-2	many	-	TRBV28	ASRWGDTGELF
TRBJ2-1	-	-	TRBV4-3	ASSQGSSYNEQF